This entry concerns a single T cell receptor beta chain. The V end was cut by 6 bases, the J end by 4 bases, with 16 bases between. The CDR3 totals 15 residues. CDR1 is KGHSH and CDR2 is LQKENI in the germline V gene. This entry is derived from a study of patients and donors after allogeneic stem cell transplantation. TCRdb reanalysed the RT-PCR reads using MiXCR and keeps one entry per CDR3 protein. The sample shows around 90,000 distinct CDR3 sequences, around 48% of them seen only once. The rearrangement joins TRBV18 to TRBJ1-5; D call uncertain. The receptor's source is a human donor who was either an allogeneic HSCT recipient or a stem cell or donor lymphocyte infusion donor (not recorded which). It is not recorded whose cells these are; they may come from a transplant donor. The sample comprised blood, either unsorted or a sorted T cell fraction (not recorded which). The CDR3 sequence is CASSHTDSYNQPQHF. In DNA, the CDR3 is TGTGCCAGCTCCCACACAGATTCGTATAATCAGCCCCAGCATTTT. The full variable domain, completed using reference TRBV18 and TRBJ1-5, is NAGVMQNPRHLVRRRGQEARLRCSPMKGHSHVYWYRQLPEEGLKFMVYLQKENIIDESGMPKERFSAEFPKEGPSILRIQQVVRGDSAAYFCASSHTDSYNQPQHFGDGTRLSIL.